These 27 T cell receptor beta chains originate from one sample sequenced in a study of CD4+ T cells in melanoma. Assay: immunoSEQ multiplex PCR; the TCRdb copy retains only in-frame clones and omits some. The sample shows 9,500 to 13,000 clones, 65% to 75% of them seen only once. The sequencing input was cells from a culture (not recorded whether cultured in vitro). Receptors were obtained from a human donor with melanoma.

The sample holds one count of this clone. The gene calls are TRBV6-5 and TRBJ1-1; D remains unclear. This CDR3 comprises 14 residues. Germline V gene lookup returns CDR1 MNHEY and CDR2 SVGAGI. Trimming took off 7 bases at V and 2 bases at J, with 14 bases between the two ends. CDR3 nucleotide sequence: TGTGCCAGCACCCCGGGGAGAAGCAACACTGAAGCTTTCTTT. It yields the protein CASTPGRSNTEAFF.

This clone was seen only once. CDR3 nucleotides: TGTGCCAGCAGCTTATACTACGAGCAGTACTTC. This gives the protein CASSLYYEQYF. The chain combines TRBV7-2 with TRBJ2-7; no clear D. V was cut by 2 bases and J by 3 bases, with 2 bases left in between. The CDR3 runs to 11 residues. From germline, CDR1 is SGHTA and CDR2 FQGNSA.

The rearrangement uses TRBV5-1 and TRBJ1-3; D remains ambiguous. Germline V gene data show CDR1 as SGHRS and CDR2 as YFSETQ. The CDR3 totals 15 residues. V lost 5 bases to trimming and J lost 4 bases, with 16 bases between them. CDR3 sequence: CASRPQLTAGNTIYF. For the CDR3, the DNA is TGCGCCAGCAGGCCACAGCTGACTGCAGGAAACACCATATATTTT.

The CDR3 region has the DNA TGTGCCAGCAATCGTCCAGCCCCCGGAGAGCAGTACTTC. This sequence encodes CASNRPAPGEQYF. The V and J genes are TRBV28 and TRBJ2-7; D not certain. The CDR3 is 13 residues long. Germline assignment: CDR1 MDHEN and CDR2 SYDVKM. The V end was cut by 7 bases, the J end by 7 bases, with 17 bases between.

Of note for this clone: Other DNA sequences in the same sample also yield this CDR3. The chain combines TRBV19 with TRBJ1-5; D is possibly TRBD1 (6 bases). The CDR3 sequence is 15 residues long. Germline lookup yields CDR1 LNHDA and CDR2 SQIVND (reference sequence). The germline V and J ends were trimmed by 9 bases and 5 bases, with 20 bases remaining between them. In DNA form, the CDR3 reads TGTGCCAGCCATCGACGGGGGCAGGGTTATCAGCCCCAGCATTTT. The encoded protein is CASHRRGQGYQPQHF.

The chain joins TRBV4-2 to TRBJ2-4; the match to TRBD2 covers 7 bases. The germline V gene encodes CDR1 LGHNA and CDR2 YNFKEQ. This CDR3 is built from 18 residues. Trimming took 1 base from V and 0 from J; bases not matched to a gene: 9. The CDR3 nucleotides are TGTGCCAGCAGCCAAGTATTGAGCGGGGAGCTAGCCAAAAACATTCAGTACTTC. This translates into CASSQVLSGELAKNIQYF.

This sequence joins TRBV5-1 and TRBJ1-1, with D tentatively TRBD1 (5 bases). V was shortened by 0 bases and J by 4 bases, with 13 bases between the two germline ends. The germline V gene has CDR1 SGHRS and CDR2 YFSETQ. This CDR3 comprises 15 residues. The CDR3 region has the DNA TGCGCCAGCAGCTTGGGGGACCTTCCGGCCACTGAAGCTTTCTTT. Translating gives CASSLGDLPATEAFF.

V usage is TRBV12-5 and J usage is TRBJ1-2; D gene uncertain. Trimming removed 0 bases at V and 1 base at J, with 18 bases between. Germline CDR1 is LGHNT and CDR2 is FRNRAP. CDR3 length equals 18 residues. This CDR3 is CASGLVSPSHRHNYGYTF. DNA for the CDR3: TGTGCTAGTGGTTTGGTATCCCCCAGCCACCGACATAACTATGGCTACACCTTC.

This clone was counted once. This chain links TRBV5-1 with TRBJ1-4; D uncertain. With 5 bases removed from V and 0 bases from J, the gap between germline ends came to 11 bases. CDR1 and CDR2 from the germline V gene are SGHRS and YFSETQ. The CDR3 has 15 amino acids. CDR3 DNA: TGCGCCAGCAGACGGGCTCTCTCAACTAATGAAAAACTGTTTTTT. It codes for CASRRALSTNEKLFF.

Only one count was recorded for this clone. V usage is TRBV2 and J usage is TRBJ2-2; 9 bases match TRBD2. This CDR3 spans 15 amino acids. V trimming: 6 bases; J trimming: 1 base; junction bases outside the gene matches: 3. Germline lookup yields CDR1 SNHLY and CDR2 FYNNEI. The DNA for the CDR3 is TGTGCCAGCAGCCGACTAGCGGTGAACACCGGGGAGCTGTTTTTT. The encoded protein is CASSRLAVNTGELFF.

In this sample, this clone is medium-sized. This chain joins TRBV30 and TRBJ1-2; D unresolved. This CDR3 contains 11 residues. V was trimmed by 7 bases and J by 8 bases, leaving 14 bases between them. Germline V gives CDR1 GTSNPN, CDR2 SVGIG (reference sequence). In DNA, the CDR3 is TGTGCCTCCTCGATTGGAAGGGGCTACACCTTC. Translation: CASSIGRGYTF.

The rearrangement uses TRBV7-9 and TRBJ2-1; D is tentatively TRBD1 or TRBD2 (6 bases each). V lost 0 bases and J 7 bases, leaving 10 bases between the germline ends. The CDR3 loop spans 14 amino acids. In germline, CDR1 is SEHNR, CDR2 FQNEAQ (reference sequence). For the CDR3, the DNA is TGTGCCAGCAGCTTAGCGGGGGGCCCGAATGAGCAGTTCTTC. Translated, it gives CASSLAGGPNEQFF.

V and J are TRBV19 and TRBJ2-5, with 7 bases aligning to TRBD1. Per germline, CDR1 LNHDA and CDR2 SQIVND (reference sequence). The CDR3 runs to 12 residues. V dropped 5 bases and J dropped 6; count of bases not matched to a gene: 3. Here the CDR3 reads CASSGDSKTQYF. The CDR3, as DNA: TGTGCCAGTAGTGGGGACAGTAAGACCCAGTACTTC.

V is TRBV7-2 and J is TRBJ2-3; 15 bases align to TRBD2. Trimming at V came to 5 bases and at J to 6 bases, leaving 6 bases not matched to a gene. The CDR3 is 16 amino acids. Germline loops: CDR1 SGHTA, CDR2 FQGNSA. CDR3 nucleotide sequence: TGTGCCAGCAGCCGGACTAGCGGGGGGGGAGGGGATACGCAGTATTTT. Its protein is CASSRTSGGGGDTQYF.

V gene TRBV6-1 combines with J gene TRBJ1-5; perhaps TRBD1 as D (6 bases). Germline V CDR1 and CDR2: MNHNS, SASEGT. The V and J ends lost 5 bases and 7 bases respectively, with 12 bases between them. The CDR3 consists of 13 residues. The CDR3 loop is CASSHRDGQPQHF. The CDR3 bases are TGTGCCAGCAGTCACAGGGATGGCCAGCCCCAGCATTTT.

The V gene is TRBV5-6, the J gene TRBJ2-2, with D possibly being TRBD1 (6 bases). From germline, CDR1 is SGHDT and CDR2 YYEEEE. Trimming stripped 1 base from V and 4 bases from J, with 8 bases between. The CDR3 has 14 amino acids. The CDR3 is CASSLLGGTGELFF. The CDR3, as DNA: TGTGCCAGCAGCTTGCTAGGGGGCACCGGGGAGCTGTTTTTT.

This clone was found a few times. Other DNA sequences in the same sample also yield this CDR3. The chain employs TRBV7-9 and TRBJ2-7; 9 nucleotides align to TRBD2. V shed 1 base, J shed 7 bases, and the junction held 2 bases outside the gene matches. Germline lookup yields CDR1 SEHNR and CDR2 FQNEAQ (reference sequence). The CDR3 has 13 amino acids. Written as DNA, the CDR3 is TGTGCCAGCAGCTTAGGCGGGAGGGTTGAGCAGTACTTC. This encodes CASSLGGRVEQYF.

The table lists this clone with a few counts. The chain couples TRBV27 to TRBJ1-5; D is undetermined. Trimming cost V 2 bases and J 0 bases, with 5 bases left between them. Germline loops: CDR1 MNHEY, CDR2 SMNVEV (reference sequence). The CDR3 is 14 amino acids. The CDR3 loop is CASSLSGSNQPQHF. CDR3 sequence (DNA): TGTGCCAGCAGTTTAAGTGGTAGCAATCAGCCCCAGCATTTT.

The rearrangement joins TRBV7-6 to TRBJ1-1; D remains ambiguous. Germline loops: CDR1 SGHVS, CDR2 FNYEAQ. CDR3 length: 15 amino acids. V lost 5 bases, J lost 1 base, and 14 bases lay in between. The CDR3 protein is CASSPVRGRNTEAFF. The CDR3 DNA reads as TGTGCCAGCAGCCCCGTTCGGGGAAGGAACACTGAAGCTTTCTTT.

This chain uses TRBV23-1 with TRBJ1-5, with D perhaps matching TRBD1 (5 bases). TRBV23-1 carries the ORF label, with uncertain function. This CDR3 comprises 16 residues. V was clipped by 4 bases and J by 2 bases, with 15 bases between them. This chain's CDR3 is CASSLALKGCNQPQHF. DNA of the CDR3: TGCGCCAGCAGTCTGGCCCTCAAGGGGTGCAATCAGCCCCAGCATTTT.

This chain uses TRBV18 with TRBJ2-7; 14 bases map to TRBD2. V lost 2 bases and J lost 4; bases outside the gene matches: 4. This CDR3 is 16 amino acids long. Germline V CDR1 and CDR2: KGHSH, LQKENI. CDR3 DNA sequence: TGTGCCAGCTCACCAGCTGGGACTAGCGGGGGATACGAGCAGTACTTC. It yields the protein CASSPAGTSGGYEQYF.

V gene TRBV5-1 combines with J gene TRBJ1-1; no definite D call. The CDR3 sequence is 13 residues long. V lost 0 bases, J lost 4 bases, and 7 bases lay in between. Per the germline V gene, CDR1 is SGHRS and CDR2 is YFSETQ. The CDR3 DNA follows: TGCGCCAGCAGCTTGGCAGGTTTCACTGAAGCTTTCTTT. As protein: CASSLAGFTEAFF.

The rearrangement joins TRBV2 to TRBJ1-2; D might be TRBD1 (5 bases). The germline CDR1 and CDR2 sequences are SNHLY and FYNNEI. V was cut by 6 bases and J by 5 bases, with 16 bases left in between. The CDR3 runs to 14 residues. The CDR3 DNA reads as TGTGCCAGCAGGGCCGCGGGGGGACGGTATGGCTACACCTTC. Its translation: CASRAAGGRYGYTF.

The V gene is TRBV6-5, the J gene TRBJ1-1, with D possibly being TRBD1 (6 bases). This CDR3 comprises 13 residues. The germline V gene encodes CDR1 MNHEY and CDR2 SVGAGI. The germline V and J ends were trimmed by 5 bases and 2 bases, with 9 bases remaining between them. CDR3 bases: TGTGCCAGCAGTCAACAGGGAAACACTGAAGCTTTCTTT. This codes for CASSQQGNTEAFF.

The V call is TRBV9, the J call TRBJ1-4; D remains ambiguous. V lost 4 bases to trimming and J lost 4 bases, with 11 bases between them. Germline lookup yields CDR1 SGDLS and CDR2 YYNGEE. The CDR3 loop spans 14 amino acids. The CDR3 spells CASSPRVDNEKLFF. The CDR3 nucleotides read TGTGCCAGCAGCCCCCGGGTCGATAATGAAAAACTGTTTTTT.

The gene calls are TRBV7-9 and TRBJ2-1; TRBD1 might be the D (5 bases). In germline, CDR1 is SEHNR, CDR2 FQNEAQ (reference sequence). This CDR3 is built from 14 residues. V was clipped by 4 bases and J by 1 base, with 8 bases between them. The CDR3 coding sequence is TGTGCCAGCAGCTCCCAGGGTTCCTACAATGAGCAGTTCTTC. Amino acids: CASSSQGSYNEQFF.

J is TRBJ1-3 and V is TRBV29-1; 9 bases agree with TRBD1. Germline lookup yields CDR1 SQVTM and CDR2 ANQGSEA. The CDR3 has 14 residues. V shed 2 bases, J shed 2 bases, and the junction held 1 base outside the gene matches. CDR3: CSVERDRAGNTIYF. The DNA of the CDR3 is TGCAGCGTTGAACGGGACAGGGCTGGAAACACCATATATTTT. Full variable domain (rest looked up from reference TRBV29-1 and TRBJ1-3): SAVISQKPSRDICQRGTSLTIQCQVDSQVTMMFWYRQQPGQSLTLIATANQGSEATYESGFVIDKFPISRPNLTFSTLTVSNMSPEDSSIYLCSVERDRAGNTIYFGEGSWLTVV.